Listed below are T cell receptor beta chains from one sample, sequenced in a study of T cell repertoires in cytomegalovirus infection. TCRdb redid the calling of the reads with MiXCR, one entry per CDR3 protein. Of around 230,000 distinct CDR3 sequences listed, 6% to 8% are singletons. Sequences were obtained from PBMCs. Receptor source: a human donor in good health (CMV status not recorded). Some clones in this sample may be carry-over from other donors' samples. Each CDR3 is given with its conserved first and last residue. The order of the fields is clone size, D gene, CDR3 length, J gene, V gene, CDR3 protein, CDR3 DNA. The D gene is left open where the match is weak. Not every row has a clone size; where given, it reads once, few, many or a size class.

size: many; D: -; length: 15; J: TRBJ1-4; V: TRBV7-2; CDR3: CASSLWAAINEKLFF; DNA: TGTGCCAGCAGCTTATGGGCGGCAATTAATGAAAAACTGTTTTTT
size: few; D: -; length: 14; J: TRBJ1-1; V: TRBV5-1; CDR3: CASSPFSDIPEAFF; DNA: TGCGCCAGCAGCCCCTTTTCCGATATCCCTGAAGCTTTCTTT
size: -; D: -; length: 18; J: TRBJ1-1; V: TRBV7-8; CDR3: CASSLESPSHTRNAEAFF; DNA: TGTGCCAGCAGCTTAGAATCCCCCTCCCACACCAGGAACGCTGAAGCTTTCTTT
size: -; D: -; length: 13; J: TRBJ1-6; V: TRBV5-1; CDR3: CASSLGGGETLHF; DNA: TGCGCCAGCAGCTTAGGGGGGGGCGAGACCCTCCACTTT
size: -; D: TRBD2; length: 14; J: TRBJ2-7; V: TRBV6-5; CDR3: CASSYGTSSYEQYF; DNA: TGTGCCAGCAGTTACGGGACTAGCTCCTACGAGCAGTACTTC
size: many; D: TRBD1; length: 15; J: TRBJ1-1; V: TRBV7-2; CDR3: CASSLDFTGGTEAFF; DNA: TGTGCCAGCAGCTTAGACTTTACAGGGGGCACTGAAGCTTTCTTT
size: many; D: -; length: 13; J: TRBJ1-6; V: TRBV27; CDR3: CASSNRGGRPLHF; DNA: TGTGCCAGCAGCAATAGGGGTGGGAGGCCCCTCCACTTT
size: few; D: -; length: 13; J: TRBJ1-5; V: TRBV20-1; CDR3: CSARSGANQPQHF; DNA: TGCAGTGCTAGGAGCGGGGCCAATCAGCCCCAGCATTTT
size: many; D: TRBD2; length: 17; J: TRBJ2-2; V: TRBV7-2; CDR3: CASSLWVAGGLDGELFF; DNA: TGTGCCAGCAGCTTATGGGTAGCGGGGGGCCTCGACGGGGAGCTGTTTTTT
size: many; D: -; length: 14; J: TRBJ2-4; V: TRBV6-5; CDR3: CASSYDVSKNIQYF; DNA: TGTGCCAGCAGTTACGACGTTTCCAAAAACATTCAGTACTTC
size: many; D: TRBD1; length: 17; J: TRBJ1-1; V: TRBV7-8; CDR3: CASSLVPDRVWGSEAFF; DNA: TGTGCCAGCAGCTTAGTCCCGGACAGGGTATGGGGCTCTGAAGCTTTCTTT
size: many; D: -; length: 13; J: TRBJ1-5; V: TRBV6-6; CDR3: CASRVAGEQPQHF; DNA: TGTGCCAGCAGGGTGGCCGGAGAGCAGCCCCAGCATTTT
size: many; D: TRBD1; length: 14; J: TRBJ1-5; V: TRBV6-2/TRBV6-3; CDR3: CASSTTGGIQPQHF; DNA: TGTGCCAGCAGTACGACAGGGGGGATTCAGCCCCAGCATTTT
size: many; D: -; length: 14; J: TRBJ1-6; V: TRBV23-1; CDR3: CASNPGSGDSPLHF; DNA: TGCGCCAGCAACCCCGGGTCGGGTGATTCACCCCTCCACTTT
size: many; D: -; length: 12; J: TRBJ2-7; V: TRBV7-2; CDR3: CASSQVGYEQYF; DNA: TGTGCCAGCAGTCAGGTGGGGTACGAGCAGTACTTC
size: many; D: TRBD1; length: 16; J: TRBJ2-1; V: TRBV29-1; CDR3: CSAQEGGVTGWNEQFF; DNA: TGCAGCGCTCAGGAAGGGGGCGTTACAGGTTGGAATGAGCAGTTCTTC
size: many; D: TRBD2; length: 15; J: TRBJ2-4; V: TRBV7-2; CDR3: CASSYQTGGLDIQYF; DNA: TGTGCCAGCAGCTACCAGACGGGGGGGCTAGACATTCAGTACTTC
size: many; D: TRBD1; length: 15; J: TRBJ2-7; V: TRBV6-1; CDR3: CATGSRGQGAYEQYF; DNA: TGTGCCACCGGTAGCCGGGGACAGGGGGCCTACGAGCAGTACTTC
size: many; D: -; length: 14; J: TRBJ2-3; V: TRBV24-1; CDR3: CATSDTRLGDTQYF; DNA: TGTGCCACCAGTGACACGCGGCTAGGAGATACGCAGTATTTT
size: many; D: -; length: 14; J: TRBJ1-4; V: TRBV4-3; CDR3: CASSQTGQFEKLFF; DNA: TGCGCCAGCAGCCAAACGGGGCAGTTTGAAAAACTGTTTTTT
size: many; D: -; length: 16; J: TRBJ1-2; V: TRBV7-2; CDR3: CASSSGRGGLPGGYTF; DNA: TGTGCCAGCAGCTCCGGTCGGGGGGGGCTGCCGGGTGGCTACACCTTC
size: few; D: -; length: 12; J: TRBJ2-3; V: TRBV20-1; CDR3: CSASRSTDTQYF; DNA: TGCAGTGCTAGTAGAAGCACAGATACGCAGTATTTT
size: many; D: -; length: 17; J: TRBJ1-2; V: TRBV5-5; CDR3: CASSSSPTHRTDYGYTF; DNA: TGTGCCAGCAGCTCGTCCCCGACCCACCGGACGGACTATGGCTACACCTTC
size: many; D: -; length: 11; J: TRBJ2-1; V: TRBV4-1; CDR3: CASSQGDEQFF; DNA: TGCGCCAGCAGCCAGGGGGATGAGCAGTTCTTC
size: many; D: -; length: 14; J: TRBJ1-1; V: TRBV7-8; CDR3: CASSSNRGNTEAFF; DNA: TGTGCCAGCAGTTCAAACCGGGGTAACACTGAAGCTTTCTTT
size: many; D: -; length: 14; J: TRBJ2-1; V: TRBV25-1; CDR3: CASIKGGQYNEQFF; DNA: TGTGCCAGCATAAAGGGGGGGCAGTACAATGAGCAGTTCTTC
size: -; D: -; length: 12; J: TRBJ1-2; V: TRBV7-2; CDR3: CASTDGPYGYTF; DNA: TGTGCCAGCACGGACGGCCCCTATGGCTACACCTTC
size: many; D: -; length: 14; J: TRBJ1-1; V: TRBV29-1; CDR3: CSVELRGGDTEAFF; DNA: TGCAGCGTTGAGTTACGGGGAGGGGACACTGAAGCTTTCTTT
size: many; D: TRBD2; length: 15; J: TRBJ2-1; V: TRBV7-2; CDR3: CASSPGLAGGPVLFF; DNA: TGTGCCAGCAGCCCGGGACTAGCGGGGGGGCCAGTTCTGTTCTTC
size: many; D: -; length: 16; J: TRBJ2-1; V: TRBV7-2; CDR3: CASSFDGGSSYNEQFF; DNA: TGTGCCAGCAGCTTTGACGGGGGAAGCTCCTACAATGAGCAGTTCTTC
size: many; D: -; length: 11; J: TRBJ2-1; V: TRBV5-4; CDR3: CASTTLNEQFF; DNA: TGTGCCAGCACGACTCTAAATGAGCAGTTCTTC
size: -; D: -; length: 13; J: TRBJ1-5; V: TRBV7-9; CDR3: CASSLREGQPQHF; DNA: TGTGCCAGCAGCTTAAGGGAGGGACAGCCCCAGCATTTT
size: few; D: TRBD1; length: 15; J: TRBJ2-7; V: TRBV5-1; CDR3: CASSSGTGSYYEQYF; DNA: TGCGCCAGCAGCTCCGGGACAGGGTCCTATTACGAGCAGTACTTC
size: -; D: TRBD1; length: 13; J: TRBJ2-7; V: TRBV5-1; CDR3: CASSPGQGDTTTF; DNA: TGCGCCAGCAGCCCCGGACAGGGGGACACTACGACCTTC
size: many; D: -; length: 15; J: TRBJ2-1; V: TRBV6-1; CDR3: CASSEVSGGYNEQFF; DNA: TGTGCCAGCAGTGAAGTCTCTGGGGGCTACAATGAGCAGTTCTTC
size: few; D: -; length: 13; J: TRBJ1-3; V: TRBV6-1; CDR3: CATRSGAGNTIYF; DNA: TGTGCCACCCGTTCAGGGGCTGGAAACACCATATATTTT
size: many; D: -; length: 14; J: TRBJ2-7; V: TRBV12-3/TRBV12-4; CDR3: CASSFAGARYEQYF; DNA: TGTGCCAGCAGTTTTGCGGGGGCGAGATACGAGCAGTACTTC
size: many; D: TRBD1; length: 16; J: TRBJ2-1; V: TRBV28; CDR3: CASSLISRTGAHEQFF; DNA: TGTGCCAGCAGTCTTATAAGCAGGACAGGGGCACATGAGCAGTTCTTC
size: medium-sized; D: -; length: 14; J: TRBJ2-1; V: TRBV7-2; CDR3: CASTQEDVSNEQFF; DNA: TGTGCCAGCACCCAGGAGGATGTATCCAATGAGCAGTTCTTC
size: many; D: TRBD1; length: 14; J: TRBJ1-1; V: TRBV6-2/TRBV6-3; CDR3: CASSYGTGWTEAFF; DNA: TGTGCCAGCAGTTACGGGACAGGGTGGACTGAAGCTTTCTTT
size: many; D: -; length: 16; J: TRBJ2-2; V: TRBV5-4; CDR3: CASRTTYGANTGELFF; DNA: TGTGCCAGCAGAACCACCTACGGGGCGAACACCGGGGAGCTGTTTTTT
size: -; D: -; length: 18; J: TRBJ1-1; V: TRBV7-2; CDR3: CASSLNPLTGSMNTEAFF; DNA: TGTGCCAGCAGCCTTAACCCTCTTACAGGGAGCATGAACACTGAAGCTTTCTTT
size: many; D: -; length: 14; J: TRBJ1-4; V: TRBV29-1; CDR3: CSVNPGRGGEKLFF; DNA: TGCAGCGTGAACCCGGGACGGGGAGGGGAAAAACTGTTTTTT
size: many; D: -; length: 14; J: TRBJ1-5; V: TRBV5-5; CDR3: CASSLQADAQPQHF; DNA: TGTGCCAGCAGCCTCCAGGCGGATGCTCAGCCCCAGCATTTT
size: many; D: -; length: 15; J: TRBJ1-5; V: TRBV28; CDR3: CASRRDTTPNQPQHF; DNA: TGTGCCAGCAGACGCGACACAACCCCCAATCAGCCCCAGCATTTT
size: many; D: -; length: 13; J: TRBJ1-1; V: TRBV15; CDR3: CATQADWNTEAFF; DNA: TGTGCCACCCAGGCCGATTGGAACACTGAAGCTTTCTTT
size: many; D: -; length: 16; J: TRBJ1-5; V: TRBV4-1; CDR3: CASSQEGGMSNQPQHF; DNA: TGCGCCAGCAGCCAAGAGGGGGGGATGAGCAATCAGCCCCAGCATTTT
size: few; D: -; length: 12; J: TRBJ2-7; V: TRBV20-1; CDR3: CSAREVAYEQYF; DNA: TGCAGTGCTAGAGAGGTAGCCTACGAGCAGTACTTC
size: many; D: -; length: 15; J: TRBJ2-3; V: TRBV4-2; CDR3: CASSQASSGTDTQYF; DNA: TGTGCCAGCAGCCAAGCCTCGTCCGGCACAGATACGCAGTATTTT
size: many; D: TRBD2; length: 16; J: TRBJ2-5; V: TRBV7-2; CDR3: CASSTGLAGGMETQYF; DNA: TGTGCCAGCAGCACGGGACTAGCGGGGGGAATGGAGACCCAGTACTTC
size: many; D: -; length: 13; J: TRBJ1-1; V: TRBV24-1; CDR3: CAPKWTPGTEAFF; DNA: TGTGCCCCTAAATGGACTCCAGGGACTGAAGCTTTCTTT
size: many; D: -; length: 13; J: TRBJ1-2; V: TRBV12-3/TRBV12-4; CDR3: CASSLMAVYGYTF; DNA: TGTGCCAGCAGTTTGATGGCAGTCTATGGCTACACCTTC
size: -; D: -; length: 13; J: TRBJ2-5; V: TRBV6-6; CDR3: CASSSEYQETQYF; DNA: TGTGCCAGCAGTTCAGAGTACCAAGAGACCCAGTACTTC
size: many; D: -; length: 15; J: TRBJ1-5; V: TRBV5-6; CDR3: CASSLTQGTNQPQHF; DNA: TGTGCCAGCAGCTTGACGCAGGGGACTAATCAGCCCCAGCATTTT